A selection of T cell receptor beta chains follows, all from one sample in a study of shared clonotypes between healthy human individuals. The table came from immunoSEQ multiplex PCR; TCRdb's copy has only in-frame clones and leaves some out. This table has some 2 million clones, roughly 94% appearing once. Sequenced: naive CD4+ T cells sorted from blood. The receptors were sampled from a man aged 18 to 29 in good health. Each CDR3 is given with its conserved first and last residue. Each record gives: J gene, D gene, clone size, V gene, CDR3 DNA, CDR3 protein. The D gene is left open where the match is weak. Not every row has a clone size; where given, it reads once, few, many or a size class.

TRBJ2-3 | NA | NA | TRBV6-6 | TGTGCCAGCAGTCGCGATTTCACAGATACGCAGTATTTT | CASSRDFTDTQYF
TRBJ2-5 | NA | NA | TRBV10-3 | TGTGCCATCAGCGCTGGGTACCCGTCGGGAGAGACCCAGTACTTC | CAISAGYPSGETQYF
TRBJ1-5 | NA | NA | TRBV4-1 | TGCGCCAGCAGCCAAGCAGGAGGGGATCAGCCCCAGCATTTT | CASSQAGGDQPQHF
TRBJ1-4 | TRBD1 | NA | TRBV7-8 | TGTGCCAGCAGCCCTAGGGTCGGGGACAGGGTTGAAAAACTGTTTTTT | CASSPRVGDRVEKLFF
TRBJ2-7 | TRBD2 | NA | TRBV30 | TGTGCCTGGAGTCGTGGGACTAGCGGACTCTACGAGCAGTACTTC | CAWSRGTSGLYEQYF
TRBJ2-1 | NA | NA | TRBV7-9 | TGTGCCAGCAGCTTAGATTACGGGGAGCAGTTCTTC | CASSLDYGEQFF
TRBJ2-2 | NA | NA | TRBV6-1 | TGTGCCAGCAGTGAACCTTCAGGGGTTCACACCGGGGAGCTGTTTTTT | CASSEPSGVHTGELFF
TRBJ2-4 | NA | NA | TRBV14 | TGTGCCAGCAGCCAAGTCATCGGGCCCATTCAGTACTTC | CASSQVIGPIQYF
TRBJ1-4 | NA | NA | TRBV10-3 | TGTGCCATCAACGGGGGATGGGATGAAAAACTGTTTTTT | CAINGGWDEKLFF
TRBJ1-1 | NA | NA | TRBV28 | TGTGCCAGCAGTTTAAGGGCAGGGGCTGAAGCTTTCTTT | CASSLRAGAEAFF
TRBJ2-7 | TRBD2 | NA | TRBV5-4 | TGTGCCAGCAGCTTCCCCGCCCGAGGACTAGCGGGGCCAGGCGAGCAGTACTTC | CASSFPARGLAGPGEQYF
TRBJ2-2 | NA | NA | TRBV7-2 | TGTGCCAGCAGCTTAATTCCTAGCCTAAATTCGAACACCGGGGAGCTGTTTTTT | CASSLIPSLNSNTGELFF
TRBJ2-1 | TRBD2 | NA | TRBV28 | TGTGCCAGCAGTGTAGCGGGGGGCCTCAATGAGCAGTTCTTC | CASSVAGGLNEQFF
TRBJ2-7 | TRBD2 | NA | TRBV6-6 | TGTGCCAGCACCAAAAGGGAGGGAACCTACGAGCAGTACTTC | CASTKREGTYEQYF
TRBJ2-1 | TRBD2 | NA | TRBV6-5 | TGTGCCAGCAGTTCAGCGGGGGGGCCCCGGTTCTTC | CASSSAGGPRFF
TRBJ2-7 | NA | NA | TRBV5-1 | TGCGCCAGCAGCTTGGTGGAAGGGTACGAGCAGTACTTC | CASSLVEGYEQYF
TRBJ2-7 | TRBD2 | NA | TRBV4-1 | TGCGCCAGCAGCCAAGGGACTAGCGGGGGGGTCTACGAGCAGTACTTC | CASSQGTSGGVYEQYF
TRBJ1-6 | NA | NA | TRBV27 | TGTGCCAGCAGTTTATCGCAGGGGTATAATTCACCCCTCCACTTT | CASSLSQGYNSPLHF
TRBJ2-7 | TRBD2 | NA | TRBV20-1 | TGCAGTGCCCCCCTGACTAGCGGGAGGGTCTTC | CSAPLTSGRVF
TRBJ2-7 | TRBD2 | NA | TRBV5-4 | TGTGCCAGCAGTTCCACGCCTAGCGGGGCCTCCCGCGAGCAGTACTTC | CASSSTPSGASREQYF
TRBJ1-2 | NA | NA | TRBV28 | TGTGCCAGCAGTTTGCACCTACAGGGTAACTATGGCTACACCTTC | CASSLHLQGNYGYTF
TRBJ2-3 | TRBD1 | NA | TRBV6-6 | TGTGCCAGCACCGATAGCGTCCTAAGGGGGCCAGATACGCAGTATTTT | CASTDSVLRGPDTQYF
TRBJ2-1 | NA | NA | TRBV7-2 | TGTGCCAGCAGCTTAGCGGGGAATTGGAATGAGCAGTTCTTC | CASSLAGNWNEQFF
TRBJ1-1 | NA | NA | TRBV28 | TGTGCCAGCAGCATACCAGGGTTCAACACTGAAGCTTTCTTT | CASSIPGFNTEAFF
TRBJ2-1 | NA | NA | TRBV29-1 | TGCAGCGGAGGCGGGATCTCCTACAATGAGCAGTTCTTC | CSGGGISYNEQFF
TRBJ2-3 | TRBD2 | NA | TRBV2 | TGTGCCAGCCGGCTAGCGGGCACAGATACGCAGTATTTT | CASRLAGTDTQYF
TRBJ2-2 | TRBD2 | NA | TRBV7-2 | TGTGCCAGCAGCGGAACTAGCGGGCTTAACACCGGGGAGCTGTTTTTT | CASSGTSGLNTGELFF
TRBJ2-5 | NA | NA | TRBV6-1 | TGTGCCAGCAGGGAACGGCCCCTCCAAGAGACCCAGTACTTC | CASRERPLQETQYF
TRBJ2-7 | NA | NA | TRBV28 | TGTGCCAGCAGTCGGGACCTGGGATACGAGCAGTACTTC | CASSRDLGYEQYF
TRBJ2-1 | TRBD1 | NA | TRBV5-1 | TGCGCCAGCAGCTTAACGGGACAGGTGACCAATGAGCAGTTCTTC | CASSLTGQVTNEQFF
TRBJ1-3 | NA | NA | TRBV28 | TGTGCCAGCAGTTTACGTCGTGGCTCTGGAAACACCATATATTTT | CASSLRRGSGNTIYF
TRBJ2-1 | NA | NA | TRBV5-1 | TGCGCCAGCAGCTTGGCCCCGGGGAGCTCCTACAATGAGCAGTTCTTC | CASSLAPGSSYNEQFF
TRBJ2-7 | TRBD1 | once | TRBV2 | TGTGCCAGCACACAGGACAGGGGGCCCTACGAGCAGTACTTC | CASTQDRGPYEQYF
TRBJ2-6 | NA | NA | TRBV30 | TGTGCCTGGAGCCCGGAACCTGGGGCCAACGTCCTGACTTTC | CAWSPEPGANVLTF
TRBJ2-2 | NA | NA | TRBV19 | TGTGCCAGTAGTGTAAACACCGGGGAGCTGTTTTTT | CASSVNTGELFF
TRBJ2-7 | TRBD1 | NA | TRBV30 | TGTGCCTGGAGTGCCCGAGGGGGCTACCAGTACTTC | CAWSARGGYQYF
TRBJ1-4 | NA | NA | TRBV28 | TGTGCCAGCAGTTTAGTGGCGGGTAATGAAAAACTGTTTTTT | CASSLVAGNEKLFF
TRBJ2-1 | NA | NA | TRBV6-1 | TGTGCCAGCAGACTCTATAACTCCTACAATGAGCAGTTCTTC | CASRLYNSYNEQFF
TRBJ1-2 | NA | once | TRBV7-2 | TGTGCCAGCAGCTTAGCGTGGCGCTACACCTTC | CASSLAWRYTF
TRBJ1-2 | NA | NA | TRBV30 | TGTGCCTGGAGTGTAACAGTTTATGGCTACACCTTC | CAWSVTVYGYTF
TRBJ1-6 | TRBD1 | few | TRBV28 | TGTGCCAGCAAATTGAGGGGGCTTAATTCACCCCTCCACTTT | CASKLRGLNSPLHF
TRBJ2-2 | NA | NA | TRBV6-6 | TGTGCCAGCAGTTACTCGCTCACCGGGGAGCTGTTTTTT | CASSYSLTGELFF
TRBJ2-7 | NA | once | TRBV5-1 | TGCGCCAGCAGCTTGTCCCCTTCGGGCTACGAGCAGTACTTC | CASSLSPSGYEQYF
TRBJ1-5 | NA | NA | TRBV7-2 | TGTGCCAGCAGCTTAGTAGAAGCTTCCAATCAGCCCCAGCATTTT | CASSLVEASNQPQHF
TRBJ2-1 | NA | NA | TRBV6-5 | TGTGCCAGCAGGAAGGACAGCCTCAATGAGCAGTTCTTC | CASRKDSLNEQFF
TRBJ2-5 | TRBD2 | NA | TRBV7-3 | TGTGCCAGCAGCCCCAGCGGGGGGGCCTTAGAGACCCAGTACTTC | CASSPSGGALETQYF
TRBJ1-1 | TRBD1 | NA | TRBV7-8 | TGTGCCAGCAGCTCACAGGGGTATTCGAACACTGAAGCTTTCTTT | CASSSQGYSNTEAFF
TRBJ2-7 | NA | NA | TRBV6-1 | TGTGCCAGCACAGTGGGCCCCTCCTACGAGCAGTACTTC | CASTVGPSYEQYF
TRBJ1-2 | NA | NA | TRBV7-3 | TGTGCCAGCAGCCCACAGGGTGGCTATGGCTACACCTTC | CASSPQGGYGYTF
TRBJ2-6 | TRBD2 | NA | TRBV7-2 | TGTGCCAGCAGCTTAGCCTTTACTAGCGGGAGGGGTGACTCTGGGGCCAACGTCCTGACTTTC | CASSLAFTSGRGDSGANVLTF
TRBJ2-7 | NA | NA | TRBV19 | TGTGCCAGTAGTTTCGAAGGTGGCTCTTACTACGAGCAGTACTTC | CASSFEGGSYYEQYF
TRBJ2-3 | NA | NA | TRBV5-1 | TGCGCCAGCAGCCGCGGGACTGTCACAGATACGCAGTATTTT | CASSRGTVTDTQYF
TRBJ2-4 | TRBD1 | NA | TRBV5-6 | TGTGCCAGCAGCCTTCAGGGGGTATTAAACATTCAGTACTTC | CASSLQGVLNIQYF
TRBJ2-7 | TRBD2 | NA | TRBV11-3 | TGTGCCAGCAGCAGGGGACTAGCGGGAGTCGGCGAGCAGTACTTC | CASSRGLAGVGEQYF
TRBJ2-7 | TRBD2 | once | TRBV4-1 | TGCGCCAGCAGCCAAGTAGCGGGGTACTCCTACGAGCAGTACTTC | CASSQVAGYSYEQYF
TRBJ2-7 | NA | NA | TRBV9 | TGTGCCAGCAGCATCACCTCATTACACGAGCAGTACTTC | CASSITSLHEQYF
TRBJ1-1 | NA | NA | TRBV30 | TGTGCCTGGAGTGTAGGCAGGCGGAACACTGAAGCTTTCTTT | CAWSVGRRNTEAFF
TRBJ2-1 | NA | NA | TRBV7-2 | TGTGCCAGCACCAGTGGGAGACAGGGAGGTTACAATGAGCAGTTCTTC | CASTSGRQGGYNEQFF
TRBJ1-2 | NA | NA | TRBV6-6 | TGTGCCAGCAGTTCTCAGGACCACTATGGCTACACCTTC | CASSSQDHYGYTF
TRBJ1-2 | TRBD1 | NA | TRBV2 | TGTGCCAGCAGACTACAGGGGGATGGCTACACCTTC | CASRLQGDGYTF